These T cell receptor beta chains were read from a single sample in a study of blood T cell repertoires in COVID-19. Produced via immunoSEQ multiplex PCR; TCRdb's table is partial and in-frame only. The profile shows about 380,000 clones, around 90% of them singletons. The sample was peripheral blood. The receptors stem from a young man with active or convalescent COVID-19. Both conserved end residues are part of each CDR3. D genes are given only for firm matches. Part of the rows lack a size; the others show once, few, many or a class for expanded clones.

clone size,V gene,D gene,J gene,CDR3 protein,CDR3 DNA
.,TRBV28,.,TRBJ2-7,CASRTPGSSQYF,TGTGCCAGCAGGACACCAGGGTCTTCCCAGTACTTC
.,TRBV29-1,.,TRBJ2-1,CSVVDTSSYNEQFF,TGCAGCGTTGTTGACACGAGCTCCTACAATGAGCAGTTCTTC
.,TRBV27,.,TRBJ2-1,CASRVGGNEQFF,TGTGCCAGCAGGGTGGGAGGCAATGAGCAGTTCTTC
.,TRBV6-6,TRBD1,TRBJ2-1,CASSNTGTGSNEQFF,TGTGCCAGCAGTAATACTGGGACAGGGTCCAATGAGCAGTTCTTC
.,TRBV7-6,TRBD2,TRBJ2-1,CASSLAGGTGLAGVEQFF,TGTGCCAGCAGCTTAGCTGGTGGGACGGGACTAGCGGGAGTTGAGCAGTTCTTC
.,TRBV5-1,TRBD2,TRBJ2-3,CASSRLAGGTDTQYF,TGCGCCAGCAGCCGACTAGCGGGAGGCACAGATACGCAGTATTTT
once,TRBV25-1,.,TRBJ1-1,CASSDVTGAAMNTEAFF,TGTGCCAGCAGTGATGTCACCGGAGCCGCCATGAACACTGAAGCTTTCTTT
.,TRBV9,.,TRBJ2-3,CASSGYREGPDTQYF,TGTGCCAGCAGCGGCTACAGGGAAGGCCCAGATACGCAGTATTTT
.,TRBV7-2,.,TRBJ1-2,CASSSAGFRYTF,TGTGCCAGCAGCTCCGCGGGATTTCGCTACACCTTC
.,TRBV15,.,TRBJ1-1,CATSRETEAFF,TGTGCCACCAGCAGGGAGACTGAAGCTTTCTTT
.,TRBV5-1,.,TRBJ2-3,CASSLSPTGVDTQYF,TGCGCCAGCAGCTTGAGCCCTACCGGGGTAGATACGCAGTATTTT
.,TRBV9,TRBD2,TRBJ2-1,CASSVATSASNEQFF,TGTGCCAGCAGCGTAGCCACTAGCGCCTCCAATGAGCAGTTCTTC
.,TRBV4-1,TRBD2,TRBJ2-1,CASSQGAQRGPKYNEQFF,TGCGCCAGCAGCCAGGGTGCCCAGCGGGGGCCCAAGTACAATGAGCAGTTCTTC
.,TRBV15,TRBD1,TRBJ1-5,CATSGNRGLGQPQHF,TGTGCCACCAGCGGTAACAGGGGGCTCGGTCAGCCCCAGCATTTT
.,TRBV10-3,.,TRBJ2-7,CAISDFGGTGKGYEQYF,TGTGCCATCAGTGATTTCGGGGGTACGGGAAAAGGCTACGAGCAGTACTTC
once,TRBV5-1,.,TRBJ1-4,CASSTDTVATNEKLFF,TGCGCCAGCAGCACCGACACAGTCGCAACTAATGAAAAACTGTTTTTT
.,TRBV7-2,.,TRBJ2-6,CASSLDPPVGSGANVLTF,TGTGCCAGCAGCTTAGATCCGCCCGTCGGCTCTGGGGCCAACGTGCTGACTTTC
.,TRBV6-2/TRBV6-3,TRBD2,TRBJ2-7,CASSYRTSGVSYEQYF,TGTGCCAGCAGTTACCGGACTAGCGGGGTCTCCTACGAGCAGTACTTC
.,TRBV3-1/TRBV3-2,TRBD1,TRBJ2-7,CASSQALDRVFYEQYF,TGTGCCAGCAGCCAAGCCCTGGACAGGGTTTTCTACGAGCAGTACTTC
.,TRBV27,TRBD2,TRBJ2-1,CASSLRGGSYNEQFF,TGTGCCAGCAGTTTGCGCGGGGGCTCCTACAATGAGCAGTTCTTC
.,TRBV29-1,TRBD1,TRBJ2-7,CSAEVPTGAHEQYF,TGCAGCGCTGAGGTCCCGACAGGGGCCCACGAGCAGTACTTC
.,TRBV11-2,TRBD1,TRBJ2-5,CASSLGYRGTETQYF,TGTGCCAGCAGCTTAGGGTACAGGGGAACCGAGACCCAGTACTTC
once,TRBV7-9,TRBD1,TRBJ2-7,CASSLRGDRAYEQYF,TGTGCCAGCAGCTTAAGAGGAGACAGGGCCTACGAGCAGTACTTC
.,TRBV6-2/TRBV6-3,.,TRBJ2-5,CASSSKETQYF,TGTGCCAGCAGTTCTAAAGAGACCCAGTACTTC
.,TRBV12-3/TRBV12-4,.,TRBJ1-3,CASRKGGENTIYF,TGTGCCAGCAGGAAAGGGGGTGAAAACACCATATATTTT
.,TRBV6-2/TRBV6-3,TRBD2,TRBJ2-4,CASSFGTSGKNIQYF,TGTGCCAGCAGCTTCGGGACTAGCGGGAAAAACATTCAGTACTTC
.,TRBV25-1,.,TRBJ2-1,CASSYPGEQFF,TGTGCCAGCAGTTATCCGGGTGAGCAGTTCTTC
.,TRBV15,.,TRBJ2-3,CATSRGGLDTQYF,TGTGCCACCAGCAGGGGGGGTCTAGATACGCAGTATTTT
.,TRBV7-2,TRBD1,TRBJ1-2,CASSLGQGAHYGYTF,TGTGCCAGCAGCCTGGGACAGGGGGCGCATTATGGCTACACCTTC
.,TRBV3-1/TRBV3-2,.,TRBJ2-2,CASSQGQGGTGELFF,TGTGCCAGCAGCCAAGGCCAGGGGGGAACCGGGGAGCTGTTTTTT
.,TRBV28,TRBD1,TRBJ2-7,CASRRSGTGGYEQYF,TGTGCCAGCAGGCGATCCGGGACAGGGGGCTACGAGCAGTACTTC
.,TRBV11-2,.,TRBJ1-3,CASSLEGANTIYF,TGTGCCAGCAGCCTTGAAGGAGCAAACACCATATATTTT
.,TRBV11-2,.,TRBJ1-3,CASSKQGSRSGNTIYF,TGTGCCAGCAGCAAACAGGGATCCCGCTCTGGAAACACCATATATTTT